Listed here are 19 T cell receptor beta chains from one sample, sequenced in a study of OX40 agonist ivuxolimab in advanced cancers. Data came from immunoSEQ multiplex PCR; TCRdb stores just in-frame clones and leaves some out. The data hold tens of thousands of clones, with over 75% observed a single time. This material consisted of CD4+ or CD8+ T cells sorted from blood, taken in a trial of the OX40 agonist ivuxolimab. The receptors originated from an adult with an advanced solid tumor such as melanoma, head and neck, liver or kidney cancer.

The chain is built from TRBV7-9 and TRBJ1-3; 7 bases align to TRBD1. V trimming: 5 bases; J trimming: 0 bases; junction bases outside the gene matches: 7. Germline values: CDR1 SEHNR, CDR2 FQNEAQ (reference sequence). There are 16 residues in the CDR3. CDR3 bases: TGTGCCAGCAGCCCCACAGGGGTGCACTCTGGAAACACCATATATTTT. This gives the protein CASSPTGVHSGNTIYF.

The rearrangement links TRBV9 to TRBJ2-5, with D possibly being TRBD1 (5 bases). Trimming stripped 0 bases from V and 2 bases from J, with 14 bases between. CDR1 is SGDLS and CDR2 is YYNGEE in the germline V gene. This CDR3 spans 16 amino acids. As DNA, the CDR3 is TGTGCCAGCAGCGTAGAAGGACATTCGATGCAAGAGACCCAGTACTTC. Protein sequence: CASSVEGHSMQETQYF.

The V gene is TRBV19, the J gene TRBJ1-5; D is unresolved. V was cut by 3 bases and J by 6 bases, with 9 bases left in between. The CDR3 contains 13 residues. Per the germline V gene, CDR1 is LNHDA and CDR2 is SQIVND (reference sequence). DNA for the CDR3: TGTGCCAGTAGTATCGCCCCCGGTCAGCCCCAGCATTTT. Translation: CASSIAPGQPQHF.

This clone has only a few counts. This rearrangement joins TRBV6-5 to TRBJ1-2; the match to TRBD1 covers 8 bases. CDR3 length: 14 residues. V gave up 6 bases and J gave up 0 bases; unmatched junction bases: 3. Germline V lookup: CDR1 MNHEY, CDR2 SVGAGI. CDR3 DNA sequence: TGTGCCAGCAGCCAGGGGGCGCCTAACTATGGCTACACCTTC. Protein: CASSQGAPNYGYTF.

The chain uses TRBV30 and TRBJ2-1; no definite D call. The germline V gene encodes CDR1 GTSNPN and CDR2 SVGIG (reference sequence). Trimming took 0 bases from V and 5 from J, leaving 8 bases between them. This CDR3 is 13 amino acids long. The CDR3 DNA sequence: TGTGCCTGGAGTGTAGCGTCCCACAATGAGCAGTTCTTC. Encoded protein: CAWSVASHNEQFF.

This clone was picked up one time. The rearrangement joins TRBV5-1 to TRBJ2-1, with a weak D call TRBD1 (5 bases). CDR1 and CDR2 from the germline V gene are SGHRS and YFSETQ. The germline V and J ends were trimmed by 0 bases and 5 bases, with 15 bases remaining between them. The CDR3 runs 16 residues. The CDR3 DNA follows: TGCGCCAGCAGCTTGGGACGTAGGGCAGGGAACAATGAGCAGTTCTTC. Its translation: CASSLGRRAGNNEQFF. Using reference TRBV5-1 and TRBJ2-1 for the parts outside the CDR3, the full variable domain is KAGVTQTPRYLIKTRGQQVTLSCSPISGHRSVSWYQQTPGQGLQFLFEYFSETQRNKGNFPGRFSGRQFSNSRSEMNVSTLELGDSALYLCASSLGRRAGNNEQFFGPGTRLTVL.

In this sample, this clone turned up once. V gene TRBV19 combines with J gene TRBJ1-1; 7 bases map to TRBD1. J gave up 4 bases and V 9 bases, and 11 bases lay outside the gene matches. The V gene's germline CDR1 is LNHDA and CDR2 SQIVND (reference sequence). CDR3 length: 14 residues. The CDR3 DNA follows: TGTGCCAGGCTGGGACAGCGGTTCTGCACTGAAGCTTTCTTT. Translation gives CARLGQRFCTEAFF.

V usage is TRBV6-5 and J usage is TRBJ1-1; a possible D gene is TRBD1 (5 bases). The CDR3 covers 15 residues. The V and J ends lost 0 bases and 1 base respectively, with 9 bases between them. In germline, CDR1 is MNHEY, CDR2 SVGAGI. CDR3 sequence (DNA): TGTGCCAGCAGTTACTCGAGTCAGGGGAACACTGAAGCTTTCTTT. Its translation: CASSYSSQGNTEAFF.

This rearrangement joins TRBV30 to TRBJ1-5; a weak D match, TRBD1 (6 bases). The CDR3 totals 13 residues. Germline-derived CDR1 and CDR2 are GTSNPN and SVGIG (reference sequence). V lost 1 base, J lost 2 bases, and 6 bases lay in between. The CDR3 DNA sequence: TGTGCCTGGAGTGAGGGGGGCAATCAGCCCCAGCATTTT. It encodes CAWSEGGNQPQHF.

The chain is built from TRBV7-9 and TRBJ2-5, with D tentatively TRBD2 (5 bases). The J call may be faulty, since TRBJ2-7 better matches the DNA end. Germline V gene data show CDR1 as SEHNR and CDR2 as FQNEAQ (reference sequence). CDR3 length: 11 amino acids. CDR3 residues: CASSLGAEQYF. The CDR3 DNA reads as TGTGCCAGCAGCTTGGGAGCCGAGCAGTACTTC.

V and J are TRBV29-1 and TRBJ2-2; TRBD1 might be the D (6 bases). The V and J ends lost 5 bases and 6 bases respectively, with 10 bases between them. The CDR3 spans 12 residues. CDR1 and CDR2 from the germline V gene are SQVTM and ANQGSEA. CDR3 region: CSVTRGPGELFF. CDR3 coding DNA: TGCAGCGTTACCAGGGGACCCGGGGAGCTGTTTTTT.

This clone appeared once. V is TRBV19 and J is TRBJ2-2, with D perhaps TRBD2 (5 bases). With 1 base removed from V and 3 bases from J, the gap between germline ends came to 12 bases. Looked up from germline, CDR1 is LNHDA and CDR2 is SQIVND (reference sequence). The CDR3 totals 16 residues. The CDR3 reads CASSIGSGGYTGELFF. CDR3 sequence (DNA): TGTGCCAGTAGTATAGGGTCAGGAGGTTACACCGGGGAGCTGTTTTTT.

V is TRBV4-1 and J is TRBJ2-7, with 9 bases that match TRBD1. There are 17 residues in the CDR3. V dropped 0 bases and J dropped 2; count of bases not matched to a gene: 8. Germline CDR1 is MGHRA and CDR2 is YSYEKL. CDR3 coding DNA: TGCGCCAGCAGCCAAGAAAGCCCGGGACAGGGTGCCTACGAGCAGTACTTC. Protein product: CASSQESPGQGAYEQYF.

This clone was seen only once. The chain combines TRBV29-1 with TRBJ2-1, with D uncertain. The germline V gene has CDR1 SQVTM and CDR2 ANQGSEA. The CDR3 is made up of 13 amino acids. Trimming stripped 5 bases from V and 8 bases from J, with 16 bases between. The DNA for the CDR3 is TGCAGCGTTAATGGCTTCCCTGGGGATGAGCAGTTCTTC. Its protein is CSVNGFPGDEQFF.

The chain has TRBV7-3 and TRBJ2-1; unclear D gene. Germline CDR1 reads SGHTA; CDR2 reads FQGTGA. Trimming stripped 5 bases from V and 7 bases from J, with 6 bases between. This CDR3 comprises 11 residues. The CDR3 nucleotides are TGTGCCAGCAGCATGGGGAATGAGCAGTTCTTC. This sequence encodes CASSMGNEQFF.

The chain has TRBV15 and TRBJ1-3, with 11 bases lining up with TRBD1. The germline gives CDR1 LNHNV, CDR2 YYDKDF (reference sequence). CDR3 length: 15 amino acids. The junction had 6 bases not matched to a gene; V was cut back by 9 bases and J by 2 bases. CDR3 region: CATARDRGTGNTIYF. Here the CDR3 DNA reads TGTGCCACTGCTAGGGACAGGGGGACTGGAAACACCATATATTTT.

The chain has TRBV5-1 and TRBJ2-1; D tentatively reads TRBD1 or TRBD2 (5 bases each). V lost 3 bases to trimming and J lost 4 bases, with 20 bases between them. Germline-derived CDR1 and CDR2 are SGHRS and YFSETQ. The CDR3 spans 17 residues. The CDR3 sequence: CASSSGPNPEYYNEQFF. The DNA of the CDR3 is TGCGCCAGCAGCTCGGGGCCGAACCCCGAATATTACAATGAGCAGTTCTTC.

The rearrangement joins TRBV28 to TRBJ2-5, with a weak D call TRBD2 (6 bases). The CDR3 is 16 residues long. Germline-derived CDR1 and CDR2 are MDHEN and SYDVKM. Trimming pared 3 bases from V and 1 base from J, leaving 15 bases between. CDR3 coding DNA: TGTGCCAGCAGTTTCATCGGGGGATTATCCCAAGAGACCCAGTACTTC. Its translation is CASSFIGGLSQETQYF.

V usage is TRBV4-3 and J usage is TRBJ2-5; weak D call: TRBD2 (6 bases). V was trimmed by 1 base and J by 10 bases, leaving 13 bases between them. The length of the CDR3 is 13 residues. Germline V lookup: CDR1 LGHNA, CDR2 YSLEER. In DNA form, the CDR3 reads TGCGCCAGCAGCCAAGGGGTGCGGCGGGACCAGTACTTC. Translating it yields CASSQGVRRDQYF.